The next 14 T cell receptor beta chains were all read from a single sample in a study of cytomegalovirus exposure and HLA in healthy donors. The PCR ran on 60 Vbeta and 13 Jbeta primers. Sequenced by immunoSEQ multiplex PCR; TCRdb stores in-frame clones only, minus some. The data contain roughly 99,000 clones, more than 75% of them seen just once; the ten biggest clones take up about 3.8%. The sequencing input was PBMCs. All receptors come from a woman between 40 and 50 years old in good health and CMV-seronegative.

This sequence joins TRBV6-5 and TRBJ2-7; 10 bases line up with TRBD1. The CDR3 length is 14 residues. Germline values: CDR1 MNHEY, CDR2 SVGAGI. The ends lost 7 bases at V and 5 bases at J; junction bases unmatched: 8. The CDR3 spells CASKPGTGVHEQYF. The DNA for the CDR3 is TGTGCCAGCAAGCCCGGGACAGGGGTCCACGAGCAGTACTTC.

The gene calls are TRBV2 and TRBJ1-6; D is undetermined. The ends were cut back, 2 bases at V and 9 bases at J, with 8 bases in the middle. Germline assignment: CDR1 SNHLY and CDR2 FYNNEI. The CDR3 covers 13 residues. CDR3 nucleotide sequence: TGTGCCAGCAGTGAAAGAGTGGTTTCACCCCTCCACTTT. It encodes CASSERVVSPLHF. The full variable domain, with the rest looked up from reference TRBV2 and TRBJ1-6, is EPEVTQTPSHQVTQMGQEVILRCVPISNHLYFYWYRQILGQKVEFLVSFYNNEISEKSEIFDDQFSVERPDGSNFTLKIRSTKLEDSAMYFCASSERVVSPLHFGNGTRLTVT.

The DNA of the CDR3 is TGTGCCGTAAACCAGGAAGGCCTGAACACTGAAGCTTTCTTT. Translation: CAVNQEGLNTEAFF. This rearrangement joins TRBV6-1 to TRBJ1-1, with D unclear. Germline lookup yields CDR1 MNHNS and CDR2 SASEGT. The CDR3 is 14 residues long. Between the trimmed V and J ends, which lost 11 bases and 0 bases, there was a span of 16 bases.

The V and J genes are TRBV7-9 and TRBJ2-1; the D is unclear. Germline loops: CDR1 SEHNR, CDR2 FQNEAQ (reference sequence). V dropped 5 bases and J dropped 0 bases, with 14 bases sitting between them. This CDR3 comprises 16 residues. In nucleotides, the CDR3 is TGTGCCAGCAGCCTGCTTAGACTCGACTCCTACAATGAGCAGTTCTTC. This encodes CASSLLRLDSYNEQFF. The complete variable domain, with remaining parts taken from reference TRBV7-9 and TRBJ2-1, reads DTGVSQNPRHKITKRGQNVTFRCDPISEHNRLYWYRQTLGQGPEFLTYFQNEAQLEKSRLLSDRFSAERPKGSFSTLEIQRTEQGDSAMYLCASSLLRLDSYNEQFFGPGTRLTVL.

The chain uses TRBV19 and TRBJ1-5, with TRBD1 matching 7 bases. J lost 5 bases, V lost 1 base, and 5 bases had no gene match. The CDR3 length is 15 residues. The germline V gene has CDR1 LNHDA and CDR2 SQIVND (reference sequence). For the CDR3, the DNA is TGTGCCAGTAGTATAGCGGGACAGAGATATCAGCCCCAGCATTTT. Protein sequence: CASSIAGQRYQPQHF.

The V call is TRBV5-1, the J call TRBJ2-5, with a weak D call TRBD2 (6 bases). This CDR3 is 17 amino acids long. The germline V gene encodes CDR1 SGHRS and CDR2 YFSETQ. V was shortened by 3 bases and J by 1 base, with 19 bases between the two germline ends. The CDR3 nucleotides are TGCGCCAGCAGCTGGGGCGGGGTCGGGGGACTCCAAGAGACCCAGTACTTC. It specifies CASSWGGVGGLQETQYF.

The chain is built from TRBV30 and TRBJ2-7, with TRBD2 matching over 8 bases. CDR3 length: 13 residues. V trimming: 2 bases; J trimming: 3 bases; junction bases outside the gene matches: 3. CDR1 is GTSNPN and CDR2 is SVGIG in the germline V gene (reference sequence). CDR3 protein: CAWSISGVYEQYF. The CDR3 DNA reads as TGTGCCTGGAGTATTAGCGGGGTCTACGAGCAGTACTTC.

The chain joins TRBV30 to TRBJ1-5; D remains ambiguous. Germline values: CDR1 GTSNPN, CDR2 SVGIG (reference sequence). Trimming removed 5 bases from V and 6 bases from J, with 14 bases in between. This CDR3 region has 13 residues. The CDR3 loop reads CAWSRAGSQPQHF. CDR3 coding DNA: TGTGCCTGGTCCCGGGCCGGGAGTCAGCCCCAGCATTTT.

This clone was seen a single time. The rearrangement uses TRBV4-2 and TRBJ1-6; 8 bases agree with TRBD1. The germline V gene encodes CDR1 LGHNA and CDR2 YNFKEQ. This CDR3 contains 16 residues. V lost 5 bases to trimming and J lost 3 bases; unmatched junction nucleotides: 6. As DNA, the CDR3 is TGTGCCAGCAGCACGGACAGGGCGAACTATAATTCACCCCTCCACTTT. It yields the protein CASSTDRANYNSPLHF.

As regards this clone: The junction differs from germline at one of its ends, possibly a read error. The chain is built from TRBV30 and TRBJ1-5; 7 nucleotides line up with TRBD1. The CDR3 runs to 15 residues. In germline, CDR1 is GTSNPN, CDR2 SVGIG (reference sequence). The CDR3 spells CAWRETGSYNQPQNF. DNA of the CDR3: TGTGCCTGGAGGGAGACAGGGTCGTACAATCAGCCCCAGAATTTT.

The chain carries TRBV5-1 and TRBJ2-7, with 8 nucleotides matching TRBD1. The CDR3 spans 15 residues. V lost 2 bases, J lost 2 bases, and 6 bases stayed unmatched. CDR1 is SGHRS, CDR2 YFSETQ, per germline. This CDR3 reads CASSFGQGATYEQYF. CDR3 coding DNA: TGCGCCAGCAGCTTTGGACAGGGTGCGACCTACGAGCAGTACTTC. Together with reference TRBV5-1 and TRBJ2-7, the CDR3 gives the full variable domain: KAGVTQTPRYLIKTRGQQVTLSCSPISGHRSVSWYQQTPGQGLQFLFEYFSETQRNKGNFPGRFSGRQFSNSRSEMNVSTLELGDSALYLCASSFGQGATYEQYFGPGTRLTVT.

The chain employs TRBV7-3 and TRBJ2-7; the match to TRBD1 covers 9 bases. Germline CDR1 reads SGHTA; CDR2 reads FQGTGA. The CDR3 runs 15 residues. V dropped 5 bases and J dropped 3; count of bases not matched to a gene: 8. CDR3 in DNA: TGTGCCAGCAGCCCCACCGGGACAGGGAACTACGAGCAGTACTTC. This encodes CASSPTGTGNYEQYF.

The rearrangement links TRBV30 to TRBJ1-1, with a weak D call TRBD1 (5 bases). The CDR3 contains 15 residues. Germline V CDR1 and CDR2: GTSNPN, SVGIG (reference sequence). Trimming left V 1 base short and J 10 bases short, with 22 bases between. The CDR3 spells CAWSGVWSGGSGAFF. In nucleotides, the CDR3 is TGTGCCTGGAGTGGGGTCTGGTCTGGGGGGAGCGGAGCTTTCTTT.

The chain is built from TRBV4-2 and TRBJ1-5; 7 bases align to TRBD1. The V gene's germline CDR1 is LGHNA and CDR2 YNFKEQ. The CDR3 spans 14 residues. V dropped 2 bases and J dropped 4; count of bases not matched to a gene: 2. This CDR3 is CASSQTGENQPQHF. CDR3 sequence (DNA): TGTGCCAGCAGCCAAACAGGGGAAAATCAGCCCCAGCATTTT.